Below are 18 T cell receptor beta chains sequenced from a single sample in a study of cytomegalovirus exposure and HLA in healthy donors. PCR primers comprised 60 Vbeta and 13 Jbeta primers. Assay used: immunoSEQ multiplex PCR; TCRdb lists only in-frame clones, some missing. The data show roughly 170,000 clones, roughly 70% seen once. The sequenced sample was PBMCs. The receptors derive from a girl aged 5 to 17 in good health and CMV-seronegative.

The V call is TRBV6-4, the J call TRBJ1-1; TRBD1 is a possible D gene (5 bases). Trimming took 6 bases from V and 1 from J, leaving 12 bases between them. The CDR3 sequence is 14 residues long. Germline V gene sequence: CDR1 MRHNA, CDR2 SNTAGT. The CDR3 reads CASRGGVGNTEAFF. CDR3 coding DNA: TGTGCCAGCAGGGGAGGGGTGGGGAACACTGAAGCTTTCTTT.

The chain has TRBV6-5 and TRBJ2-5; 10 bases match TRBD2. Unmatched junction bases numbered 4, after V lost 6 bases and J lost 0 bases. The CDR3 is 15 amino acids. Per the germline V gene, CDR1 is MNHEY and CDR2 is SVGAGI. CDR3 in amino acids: CASSRTSGYQETQYF. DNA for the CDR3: TGTGCCAGCAGCAGGACTAGCGGTTACCAAGAGACCCAGTACTTC.

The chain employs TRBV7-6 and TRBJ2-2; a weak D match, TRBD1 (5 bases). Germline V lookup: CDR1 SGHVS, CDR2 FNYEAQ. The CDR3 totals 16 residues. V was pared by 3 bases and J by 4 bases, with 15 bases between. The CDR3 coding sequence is TGTGCCAGCAGCTTGGGGTTCAGGGTGGGCACCGGGGAGCTGTTTTTT. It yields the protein CASSLGFRVGTGELFF. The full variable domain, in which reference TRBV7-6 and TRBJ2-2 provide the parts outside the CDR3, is GAGVSQSPRYKVTKRGQDVALRCDPISGHVSLYWYRQALGQGPEFLTYFNYEAQQDKSGLPNDRFSAERPEGSISTLTIQRTEQRDSAMYRCASSLGFRVGTGELFFGEGSRLTVL.

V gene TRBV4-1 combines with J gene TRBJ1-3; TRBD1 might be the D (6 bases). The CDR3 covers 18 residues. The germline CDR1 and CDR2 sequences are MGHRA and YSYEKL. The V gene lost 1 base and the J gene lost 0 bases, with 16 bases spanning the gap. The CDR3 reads CASSQVPPGHLSGNTIYF. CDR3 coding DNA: TGCGCCAGCAGCCAAGTCCCTCCGGGACACCTCTCTGGAAACACCATATATTTT.

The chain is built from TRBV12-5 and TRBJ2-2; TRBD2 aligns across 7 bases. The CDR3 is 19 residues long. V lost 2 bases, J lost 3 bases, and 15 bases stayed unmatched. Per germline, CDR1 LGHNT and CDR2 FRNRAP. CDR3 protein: CASGLPRGGLRRDTGELFF. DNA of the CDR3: TGTGCTAGTGGTTTGCCCCGCGGGGGTCTTCGACGCGACACCGGGGAGCTGTTTTTT.

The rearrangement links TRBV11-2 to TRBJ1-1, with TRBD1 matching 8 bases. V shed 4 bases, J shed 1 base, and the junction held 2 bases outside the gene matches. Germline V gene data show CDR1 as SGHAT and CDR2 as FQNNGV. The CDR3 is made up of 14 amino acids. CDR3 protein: CASSYRGENTEAFF. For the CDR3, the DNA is TGTGCCAGCAGCTACAGGGGGGAGAACACTGAAGCTTTCTTT. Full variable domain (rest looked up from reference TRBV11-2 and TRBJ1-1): EAGVAQSPRYKIIEKRQSVAFWCNPISGHATLYWYQQILGQGPKLLIQFQNNGVVDDSQLPKDRFSAERLKGVDSTLKIQPAKLEDSAVYLCASSYRGENTEAFFGQGTRLTVV.

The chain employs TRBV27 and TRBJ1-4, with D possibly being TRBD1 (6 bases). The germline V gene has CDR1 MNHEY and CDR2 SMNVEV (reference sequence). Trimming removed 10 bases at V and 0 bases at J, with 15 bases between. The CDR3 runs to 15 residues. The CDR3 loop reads CATRGTSATNEKLFF. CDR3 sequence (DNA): TGTGCCACCAGGGGCACCTCTGCAACTAATGAAAAACTGTTTTTT. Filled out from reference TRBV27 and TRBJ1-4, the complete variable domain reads EAQVTQNPRYLITVTGKKLTVTCSQNMNHEYMSWYRQDPGLGLRQIYYSMNVEVTDKGDVPEGYKVSRKEKRNFPLILESPSPNQTSLYFCATRGTSATNEKLFFGSGTQLSVL.

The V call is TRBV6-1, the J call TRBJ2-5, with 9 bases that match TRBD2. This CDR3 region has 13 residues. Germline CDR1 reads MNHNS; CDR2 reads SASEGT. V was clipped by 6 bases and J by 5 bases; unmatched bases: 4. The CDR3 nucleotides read TGTGCCAGCAGGGCGGGGGGGCTCGAGACCCAGTACTTC. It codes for CASRAGGLETQYF.

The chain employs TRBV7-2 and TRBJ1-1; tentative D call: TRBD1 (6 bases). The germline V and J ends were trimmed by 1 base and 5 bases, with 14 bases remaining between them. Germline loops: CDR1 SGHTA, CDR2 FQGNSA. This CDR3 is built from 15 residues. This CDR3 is CASSLESQGTTEAFF. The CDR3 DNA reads TGTGCCAGCAGCTTAGAGTCCCAGGGGACGACTGAAGCTTTCTTT.

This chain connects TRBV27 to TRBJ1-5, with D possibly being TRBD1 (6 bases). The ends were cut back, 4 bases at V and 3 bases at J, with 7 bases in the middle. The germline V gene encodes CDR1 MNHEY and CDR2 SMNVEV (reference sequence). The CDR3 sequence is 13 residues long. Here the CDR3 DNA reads TGTGCCAGCAGTTACAGGGACAATCAGCCCCAGCATTTT. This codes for CASSYRDNQPQHF.

The CDR3 DNA follows: TGTGCCAGCAGCAAACAGGGGGGCTCCTACGAGCAGTACTTC. Translation gives CASSKQGGSYEQYF. The chain carries TRBV7-9 and TRBJ2-7, with 8 bases fitting TRBD1. Germline trimming cut 5 bases from V and 0 bases from J; bases unmatched to any gene: 3. This CDR3 is built from 14 residues. Germline V lookup: CDR1 SEHNR, CDR2 FQNEAQ (reference sequence).

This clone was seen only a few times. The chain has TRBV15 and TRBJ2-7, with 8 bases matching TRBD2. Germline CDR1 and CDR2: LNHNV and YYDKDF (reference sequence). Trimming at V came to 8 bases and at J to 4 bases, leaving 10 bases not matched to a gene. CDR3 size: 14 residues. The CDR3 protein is CATAGGGTSYEQYF. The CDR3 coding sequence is TGTGCCACCGCGGGGGGTGGAACCTCTTACGAGCAGTACTTC.

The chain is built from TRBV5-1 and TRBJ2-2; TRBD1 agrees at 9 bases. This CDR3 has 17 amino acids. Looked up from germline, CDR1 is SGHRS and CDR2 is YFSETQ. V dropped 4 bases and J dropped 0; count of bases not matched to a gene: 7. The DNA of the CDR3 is TGCGCCAGCAGCCCACGGACAGGGGCACCGAACACCGGGGAGCTGTTTTTT. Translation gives CASSPRTGAPNTGELFF. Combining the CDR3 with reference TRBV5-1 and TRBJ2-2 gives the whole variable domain KAGVTQTPRYLIKTRGQQVTLSCSPISGHRSVSWYQQTPGQGLQFLFEYFSETQRNKGNFPGRFSGRQFSNSRSEMNVSTLELGDSALYLCASSPRTGAPNTGELFFGEGSRLTVL.

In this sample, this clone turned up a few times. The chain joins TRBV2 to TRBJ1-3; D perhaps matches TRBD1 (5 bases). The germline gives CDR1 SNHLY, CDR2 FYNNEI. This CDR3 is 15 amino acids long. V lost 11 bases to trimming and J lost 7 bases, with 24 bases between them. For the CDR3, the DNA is TGTGCCCACAAGGGAGGGCAGGGAGGTTGGAACACCATATATTTT. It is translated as CAHKGGQGGWNTIYF.

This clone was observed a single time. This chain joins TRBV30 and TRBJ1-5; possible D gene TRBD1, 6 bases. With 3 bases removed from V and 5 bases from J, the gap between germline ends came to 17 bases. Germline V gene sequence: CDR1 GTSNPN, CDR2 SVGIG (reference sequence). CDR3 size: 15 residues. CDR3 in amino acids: CAWSPNWGGDQPQHF. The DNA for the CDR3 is TGTGCCTGGAGCCCTAATTGGGGGGGCGATCAGCCCCAGCATTTT.

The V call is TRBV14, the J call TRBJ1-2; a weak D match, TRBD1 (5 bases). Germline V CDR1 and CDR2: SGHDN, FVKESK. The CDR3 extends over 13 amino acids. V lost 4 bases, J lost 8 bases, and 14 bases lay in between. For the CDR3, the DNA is TGTGCCAGCAGCCTTCCAGGGTCCGGCGGCTACACCTTC. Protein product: CASSLPGSGGYTF.

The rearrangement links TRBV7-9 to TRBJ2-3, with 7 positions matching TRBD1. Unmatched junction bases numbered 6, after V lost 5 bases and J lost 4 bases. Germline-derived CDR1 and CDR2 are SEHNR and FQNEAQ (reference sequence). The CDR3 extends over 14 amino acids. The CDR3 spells CASSDNRGADTQYF. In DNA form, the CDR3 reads TGTGCCAGCAGCGATAACAGGGGCGCAGATACGCAGTATTTT.

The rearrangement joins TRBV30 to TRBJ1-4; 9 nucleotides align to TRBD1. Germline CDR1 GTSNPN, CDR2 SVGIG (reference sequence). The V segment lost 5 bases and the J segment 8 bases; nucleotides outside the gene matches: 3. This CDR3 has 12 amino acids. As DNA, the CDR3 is TGTGCCTGGGGACAGGGGAGAGAAAAACTGTTTTTT. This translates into CAWGQGREKLFF.